This T cell receptor beta chain appears in the sequencing data of a study of Graves' ophthalmopathy and Graves' hyperthyroidism. TCR beta CDR3 amplification used RNA transcripts. The workflow started with a first-round RT-PCR run with HTBI primers and then moved on to a second-round multiplex PCR. Each CDR3 protein is one row after TCRdb ran MiXCR on the multiplex PCR reads. The data show 350,000 to 400,000 distinct CDR3 sequences, approximately 15% seen once. A note on this clonotype: The antigen remains undetermined.

Hyperthyroidism was considered stable when no ophthalmopathy appeared within 18 months of follow-up. The PBMCs used were ones drawn from approximately 10 ml of fresh peripheral blood. The CDR3 has 19 amino acids. Germline assignment: CDR1 LGHNA and CDR2 YNFKEQ. V lost 0 bases and J 0 bases, leaving 15 bases between the germline ends. Study outcomes and limitations: The 13-signature model separated ophthalmopathy from stable hyperthyroidism at roughly 90% sensitivity and roughly 80% specificity. This model predicted ophthalmopathy progression (sensitivity roughly 64%, specificity around 72%).

The sample comprised peripheral blood. This sequence was found in a woman aged 18-35 years with stable Graves' hyperthyroidism. The V call is TRBV4-2, the J call TRBJ1-6; no firm D call. CDR3: CASSQDQDLSSSYNSPLHF. Written as DNA, the CDR3 is TGTGCCAGCAGCCAAGATCAGGACCTCTCGAGCTCCTATAATTCACCCCTCCACTTT.